What follows describes a single T cell receptor (beta chain). These data are taken from a study of shared clonotypes between healthy human individuals. CDR3 length equals 15 residues. V was pared by 4 bases and J by 10 bases, with 7 bases of the junction left unmatched. CDR1 and CDR2 (germline): SGHNT, YENEEA. Produced via immunoSEQ multiplex PCR; TCRdb's table is partial and in-frame only. The repertoire consists of about 2.4 million clones, with 93% occurring once and the leading ten covering more than 0.35%. This TCR derives from a man aged 18 to 29 in good health. Some clones in this sample may be carry-over from other donors' samples. The chain uses TRBV11-3 and TRBJ2-1; 13 nucleotides line up with TRBD2. Material for sequencing was naive CD4+ T cells from PBMCs. The subset denotes: CD45RA+ positively selected. In DNA, the CDR3 is TGTGCCAGCAGCTCTCGGACTAGCGGGGGCCTCGAGCAGTTCTTC. Translated, it gives CASSSRTSGGLEQFF.